This entry features one T cell receptor (beta chain) sequence. Its antigen is not identified. The data stem from a study of T cell repertoires in cytomegalovirus infection. Overall study context: Public signatures in TCR beta pointed to CMV infection and matching HLA type.

Broader study findings: CMV carriers having the relevant HLA were flagged by cumulative public TCR beta family frequency. HLA-C-restricted CMV-specific TCR beta clonotypes were dominant in the ex vivo response.

TCRdb recomputed calls from the reads with MiXCR, one row per CDR3 protein. The sample includes about 240,000 distinct CDR3 sequences, roughly 6.5% of them seen just once. Sequencing was carried out using PBMCs. The receptor was derived from a human donor in good health (CMV status not recorded). Some clones in this sample may be carry-over from other donors' samples.

The CDR3 DNA reads TGTGCCAGCAGTTTAGAAGGGGGTGGGAGTCAGCCCCAGCATTTT. Its translation: CASSLEGGGSQPQHF. The genes are TRBV12-3 or TRBV12-4 and TRBJ1-5; perhaps TRBD1 as D (6 bases). Trimming took 1 base from V and 6 from J, leaving 13 bases between them. This CDR3 comprises 15 residues.